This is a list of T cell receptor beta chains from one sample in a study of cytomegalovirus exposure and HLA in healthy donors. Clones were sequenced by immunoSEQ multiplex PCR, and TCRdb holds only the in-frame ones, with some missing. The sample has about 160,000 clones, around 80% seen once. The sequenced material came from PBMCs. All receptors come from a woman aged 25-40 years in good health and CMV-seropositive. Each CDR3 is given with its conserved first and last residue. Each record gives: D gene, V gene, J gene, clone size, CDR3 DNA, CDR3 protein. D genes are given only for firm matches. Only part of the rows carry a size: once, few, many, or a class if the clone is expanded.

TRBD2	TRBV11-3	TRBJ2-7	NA	TGTGCCAGCAGCCCGGGGGGGTCCTACGAGCAGTACTTC	CASSPGGSYEQYF
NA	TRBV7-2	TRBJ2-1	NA	TGTGCCAGCAGCCTACGTGAACTCGTTAGCTCCTACAATGAGCAGTTCTTC	CASSLRELVSSYNEQFF
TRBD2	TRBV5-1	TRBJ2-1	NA	TGCGCCAGCAGCCACCTAGCGGGGGCAAACAATGAGCAGTTCTTC	CASSHLAGANNEQFF
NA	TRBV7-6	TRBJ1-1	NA	TGTGCCAGCAGCTTGTTCGCGGGGCAAGCTTTCTTT	CASSLFAGQAFF
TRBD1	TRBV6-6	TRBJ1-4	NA	TGTGCCAGCAGTTACTCAGGGGGACAGGCGAACGAAAAACTGTTTTTT	CASSYSGGQANEKLFF
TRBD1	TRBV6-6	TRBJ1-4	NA	TGTGCCAGCAGTCGCTCGATACAGGGGATCGAAAAACTGTTTTTT	CASSRSIQGIEKLFF
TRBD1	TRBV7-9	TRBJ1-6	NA	TGTGCCAGCAGCTTTCAGGGGGCTGGTAATTCACCCCTCCACTTT	CASSFQGAGNSPLHF
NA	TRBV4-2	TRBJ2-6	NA	TGTGCCAGCAGCCTACCTGCGTGGACGGGGATACTCCCCTCTTCTGGGGCCAACGTCCTGACTTTC	CASSLPAWTGILPSSGANVLTF
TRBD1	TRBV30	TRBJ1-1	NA	TGTGCCTGGAGCGATGGGGGACAGGGGATGAACACTGAAGCTTTCTTT	CAWSDGGQGMNTEAFF
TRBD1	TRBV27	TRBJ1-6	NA	TGTGCCAGCAGACCGACAGGGTCCAGCTCCTATAATTCACCCCTCCACTTT	CASRPTGSSSYNSPLHF
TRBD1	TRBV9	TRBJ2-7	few	TGTGCCAGCAGCGATTCCGGGACAGGGGGCCCCTACGAGCAGTACTTC	CASSDSGTGGPYEQYF
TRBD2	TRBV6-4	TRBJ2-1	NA	TGTGCCAGCAGCCCCGTCCTAGCGGGGGCCGGGGAGCAGTTCTTC	CASSPVLAGAGEQFF
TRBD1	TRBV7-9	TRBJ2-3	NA	TGTGCCAGCAGCTCCCGACAGGGGGTAAGCACCCATACGCAGTATTTT	CASSSRQGVSTHTQYF
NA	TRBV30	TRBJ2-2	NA	TGTGCCTGGAATAGACTAGTTGGGTCCGGGGAGCTGTTTTTT	CAWNRLVGSGELFF
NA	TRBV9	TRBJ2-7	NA	TGTGCCAGCAGCCCCACTGGGTTAGCGAGCTACGAGCAGTACTTC	CASSPTGLASYEQYF
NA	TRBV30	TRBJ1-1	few	TGTGCCTGGAGCGCCGGACAGACTGAAGCTTTCTTT	CAWSAGQTEAFF
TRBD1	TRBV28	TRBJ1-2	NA	TGTGCCAGCAGCAAAGAACAGGGGAACTATGGCTACACCTTC	CASSKEQGNYGYTF
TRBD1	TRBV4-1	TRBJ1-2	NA	TGCGCCAGCAGCCAAGATGACAGGGCCTATGGCTACACCTTC	CASSQDDRAYGYTF
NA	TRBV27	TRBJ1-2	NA	TGTGCCAGCAGTTCTATACTTTCTAACTATGGCTACACCTTC	CASSSILSNYGYTF
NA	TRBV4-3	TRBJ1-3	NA	TGCGCCAGCAGCCAAGATAGTGGCGGAGCTGGAAACACCATATATTTT	CASSQDSGGAGNTIYF
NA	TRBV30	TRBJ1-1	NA	TGTGCCTGGAGCTCGGTCACTGAAGCTTTCTTT	CAWSSVTEAFF
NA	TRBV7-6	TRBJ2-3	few	TGTGCCAGCAGCTTCACTAGCTCTAGCACAGATACGCAGTATTTT	CASSFTSSSTDTQYF
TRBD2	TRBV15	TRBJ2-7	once	TGTGCCACCGCAGACGGGGGGGGCTCCTACGAGCAGTACTTC	CATADGGGSYEQYF
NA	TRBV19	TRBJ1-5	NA	TGTGCCAGTAGTTTCATAGGGGGCAATCAGCCCCAGCATTTT	CASSFIGGNQPQHF
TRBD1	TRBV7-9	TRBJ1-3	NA	TGTTCCAGCAGCACATCAGGGGGTCCTGGAAACACCATATATTTT	CSSSTSGGPGNTIYF
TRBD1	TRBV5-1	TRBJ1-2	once	TGCGCCAGCTCCCTAGGGGACAGGGGAATCGGCTACACCTTC	CASSLGDRGIGYTF
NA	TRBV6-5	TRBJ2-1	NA	TGTGCCAGCAGTTACGGCCCCAAGCAGTTCTTC	CASSYGPKQFF
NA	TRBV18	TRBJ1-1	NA	TGTGCCAGCTCAACTCTCGGACTTATGAACACTGAAGCTTTCTTT	CASSTLGLMNTEAFF
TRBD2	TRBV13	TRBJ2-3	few	TGTGCCAGCAGCCGAGCGGGGGGGCCGTCAGATACGCAGTATTTT	CASSRAGGPSDTQYF
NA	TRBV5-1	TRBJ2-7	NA	TGCGCCAGCAGCTTGGCCCCGTGGCGGGCCGGCTCCTACGAGCAGTACTTC	CASSLAPWRAGSYEQYF
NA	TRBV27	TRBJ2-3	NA	TGTGCCAGCAGTTTGAGGGGGATGTTTTGGGATACGCAGTATTTT	CASSLRGMFWDTQYF
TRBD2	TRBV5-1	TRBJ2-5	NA	TGCGCCAGCAGCCCTGGAGGGCGGGGGGCCCAAGAGACCCAGTACTTC	CASSPGGRGAQETQYF
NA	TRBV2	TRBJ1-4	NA	TGTGCCAGCAGTGAAGTAGGAGGGAAACTGTTTTTT	CASSEVGGKLFF
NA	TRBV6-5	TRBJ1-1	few	TGTGCCAGCAGTTACTCCCTCGGGGGAGCAGTCCAAGCTTTCTTT	CASSYSLGGAVQAFF
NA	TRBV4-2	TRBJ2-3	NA	TGTGCCAGCAGCCACAACGGTGCTAGCAAACAAGATACGCAGTATTTT	CASSHNGASKQDTQYF
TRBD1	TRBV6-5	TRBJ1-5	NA	TGTGCCAGCAGAGGGACAGGGTTCAGCAATCAGCCCCAGCATTTT	CASRGTGFSNQPQHF
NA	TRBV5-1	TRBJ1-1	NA	TGCGCCAGCAGCACCGGGACACTGAACACTGAAGCTTTCTTT	CASSTGTLNTEAFF
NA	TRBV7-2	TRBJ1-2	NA	TGTGCCAGCAGCTTAGGGCCGGAGAGAGGCTACACCTTC	CASSLGPERGYTF
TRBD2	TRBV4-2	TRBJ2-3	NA	TGTGCCAGCAGCCAAGATTGGAAAAGCGGGGGGGCGTCAGATACGCAGTATTTT	CASSQDWKSGGASDTQYF
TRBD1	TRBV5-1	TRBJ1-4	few	TGCGCCAGCAGCAGGGACAGGGGGCTCCCTAATGAAAAACTGTTTTTT	CASSRDRGLPNEKLFF
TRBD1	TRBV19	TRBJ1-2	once	TGTGCCAGTAGGCGGACAGGGGACCCGGATGGCTACACCTTC	CASRRTGDPDGYTF